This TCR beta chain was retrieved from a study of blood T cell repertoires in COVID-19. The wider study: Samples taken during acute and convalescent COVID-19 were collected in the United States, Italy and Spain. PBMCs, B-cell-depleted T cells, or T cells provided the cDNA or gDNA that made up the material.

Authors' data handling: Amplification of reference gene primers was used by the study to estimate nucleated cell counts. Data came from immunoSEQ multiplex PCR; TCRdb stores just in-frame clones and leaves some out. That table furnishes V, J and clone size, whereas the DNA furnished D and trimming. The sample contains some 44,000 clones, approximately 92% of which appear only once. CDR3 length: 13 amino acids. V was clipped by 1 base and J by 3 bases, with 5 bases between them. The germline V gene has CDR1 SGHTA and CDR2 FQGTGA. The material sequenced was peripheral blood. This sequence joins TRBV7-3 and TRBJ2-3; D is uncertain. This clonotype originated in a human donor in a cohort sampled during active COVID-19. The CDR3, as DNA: TGTGCCAGCAGCTTAAGCACTACAGATACGCAGTATTTT. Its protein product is CASSLSTTDTQYF.